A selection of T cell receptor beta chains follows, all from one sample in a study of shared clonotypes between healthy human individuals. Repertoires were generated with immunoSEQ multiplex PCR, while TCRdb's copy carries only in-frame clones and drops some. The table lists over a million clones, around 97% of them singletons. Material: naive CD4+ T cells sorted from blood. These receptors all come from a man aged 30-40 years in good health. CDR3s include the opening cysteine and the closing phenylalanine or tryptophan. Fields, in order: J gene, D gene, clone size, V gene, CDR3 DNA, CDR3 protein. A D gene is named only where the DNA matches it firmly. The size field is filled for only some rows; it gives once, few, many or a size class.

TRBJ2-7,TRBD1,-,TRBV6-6,TGTGCCAGCAATCAGGGGGACGAGCAGTACTTC,CASNQGDEQYF
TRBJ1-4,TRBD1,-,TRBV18,TGTGCCAGCTCACCACCGGGACAGGGTATGAGAAAACTGTTTTTT,CASSPPGQGMRKLFF
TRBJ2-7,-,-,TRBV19,TGTGCCAGTAGTTCGTCCCGCACCACATTCAGGGCCTTC,CASSSSRTTFRAF
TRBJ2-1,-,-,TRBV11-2,TGTGCCAGCAGCCGTATTGGGGGACCATGGGGATTCGACAATGAGCAGTTCTTC,CASSRIGGPWGFDNEQFF
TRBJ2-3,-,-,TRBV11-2,TGTGCCAGCAGCTTACGGTCGGGCACTAGCACAGATACGCAGTATTTT,CASSLRSGTSTDTQYF
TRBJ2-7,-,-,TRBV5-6,TGTGCCAGCAGCTTGGTCAGGGCAGATTACGAGCAGTACTTC,CASSLVRADYEQYF
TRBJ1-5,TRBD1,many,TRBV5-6,TGTGCCAGCAGCTTAAGGAGACAGGGGGCCGCATATAGCAATCAGCCCCAGCATTTT,CASSLRRQGAAYSNQPQHF
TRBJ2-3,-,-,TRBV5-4,TGTGCCAGCAGCGTCAGGGGGGCTAGCGGCACAGATACGCAGTATTTT,CASSVRGASGTDTQYF
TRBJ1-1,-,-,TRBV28,TGTGCCAGCAGTTTGGTCCGGACTGAAGCTTTCTTT,CASSLVRTEAFF
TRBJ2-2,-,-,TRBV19,TGTGCCAGTAGTATACGAGCCGGGGAGCTGTTTTTT,CASSIRAGELFF
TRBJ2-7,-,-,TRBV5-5,TGTGCCAGCAGCTTGTTTAGCGCCTCCTACGAGCAGTACTTC,CASSLFSASYEQYF
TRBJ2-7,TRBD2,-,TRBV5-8,TGTGCCAGCAGCTTATGGACTAGCGGACCCTACGAGCAGTACTTC,CASSLWTSGPYEQYF
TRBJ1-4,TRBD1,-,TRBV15,TGTGCCACAGGGACAGGGCGGGCAACTAATGAAAAACTGTTTTTT,CATGTGRATNEKLFF
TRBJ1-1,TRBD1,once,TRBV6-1,TGTGCCAGCAGTGAAGCTGGCAGGGGGAGAGCTTTCTTT,CASSEAGRGRAFF
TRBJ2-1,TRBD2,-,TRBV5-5,TGTGCCAGCAGCACCCCGACTAGCGGGAGGGCTTCTACCTACAATGAGCAGTTCTTC,CASSTPTSGRASTYNEQFF
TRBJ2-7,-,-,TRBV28,TGTGCCAGCACGGGGGCAGGCCGGGCTACGTTCGGGGTTTACGAGCAGTACTTC,CASTGAGRATFGVYEQYF
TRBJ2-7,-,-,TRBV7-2,TGTGCCAGCAGCTTAGCGGCCGGGGGATACCGGACCTACGAGCAGTACTTC,CASSLAAGGYRTYEQYF
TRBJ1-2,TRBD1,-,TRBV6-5,TGTGCCAGCAGTTACTCTAGGGACAGGTACCACCTGGGCTACACCTTC,CASSYSRDRYHLGYTF
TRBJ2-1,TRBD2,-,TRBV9,TGTGCCAGCAGCGTAGCGGGACTAGCGGGAGCATCCGCCTACAATGAGCAGTTCTTC,CASSVAGLAGASAYNEQFF
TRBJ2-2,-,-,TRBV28,TGTGCCAGCGGACCTCCAGGGGTTTGGAACACCGGGGAGCTGTTTTTT,CASGPPGVWNTGELFF
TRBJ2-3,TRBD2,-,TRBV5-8,TGTGCCAGCAGCCGGGGACTAGCGGGGGGAGATACGCAGTATTTT,CASSRGLAGGDTQYF
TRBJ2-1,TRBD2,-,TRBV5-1,TGCGCCAGCAGCTTTCTAGCGGGGGTCAACAATGAGCAGTTCTTC,CASSFLAGVNNEQFF
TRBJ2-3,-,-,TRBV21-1,TGTGCCAGCAGCAAAGTTGGACTAGCCATATGTTGTGCAGATACGCAGTATTTT,CASSKVGLAICCADTQYF
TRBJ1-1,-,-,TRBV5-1,TGCGCCAGCAGCTTCTACACCCAGAACACTGAAGCTTTCTTT,CASSFYTQNTEAFF
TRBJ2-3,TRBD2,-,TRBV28,TGTGCCAGCAGTTTGGGGAGGCGGGAGATAGATACGCAGTATTTT,CASSLGRREIDTQYF
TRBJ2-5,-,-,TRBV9,TGTGCCAGCAGCGCGGACATAGCAGAGACCCAGTACTTC,CASSADIAETQYF
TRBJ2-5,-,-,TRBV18,TGTGCCAGCTCACCAGTGGGTGGCGTCCGGACTGGAGAGACCCAGTACTTC,CASSPVGGVRTGETQYF
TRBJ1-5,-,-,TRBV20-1,TGCAGTGCCGGACAGAATCAGCCCCAGCATTTT,CSAGQNQPQHF
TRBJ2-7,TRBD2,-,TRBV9,TGTGCCAGCAGCGTCGGACTAGCGGGAGAGAACTACGAGCAGTACTTC,CASSVGLAGENYEQYF
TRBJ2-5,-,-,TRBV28,TGTGCCAGCATCCGGTACCAAGAGACCCAGTACTTC,CASIRYQETQYF
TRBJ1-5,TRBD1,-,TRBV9,TGTGCCAGCAGCCTCGGACAGGTCAATCAGCCCCAGCATTTT,CASSLGQVNQPQHF
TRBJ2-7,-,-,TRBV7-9,TGTGCCAGCAGCCCACCAGGGGGGGCCTACGAGCAGTACTTC,CASSPPGGAYEQYF